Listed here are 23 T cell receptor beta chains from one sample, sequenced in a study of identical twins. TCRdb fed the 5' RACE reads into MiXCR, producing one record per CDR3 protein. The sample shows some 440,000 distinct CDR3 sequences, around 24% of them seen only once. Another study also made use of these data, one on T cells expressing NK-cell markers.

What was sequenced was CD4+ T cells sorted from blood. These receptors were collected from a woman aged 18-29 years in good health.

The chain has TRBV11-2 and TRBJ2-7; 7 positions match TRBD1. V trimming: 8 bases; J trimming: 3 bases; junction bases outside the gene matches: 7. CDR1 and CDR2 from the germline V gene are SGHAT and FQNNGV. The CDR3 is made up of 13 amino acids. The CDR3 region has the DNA TGTGCCAGCGCTCGGGACAGATACTACGAGCAGTACTTC. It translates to CASARDRYYEQYF.

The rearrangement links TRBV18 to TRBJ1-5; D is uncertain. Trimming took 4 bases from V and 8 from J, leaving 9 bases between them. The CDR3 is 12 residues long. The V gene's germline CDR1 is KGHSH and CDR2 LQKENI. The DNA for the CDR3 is TGTGCCAGCTCACGTATAAGGGAGCCCCAGCATTTT. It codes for CASSRIREPQHF.

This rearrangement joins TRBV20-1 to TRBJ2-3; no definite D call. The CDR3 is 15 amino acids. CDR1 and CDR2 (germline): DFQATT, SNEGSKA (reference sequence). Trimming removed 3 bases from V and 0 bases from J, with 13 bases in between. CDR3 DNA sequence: TGCAGTGCTAGCCTCATTGCCGTGAGCACAGATACGCAGTATTTT. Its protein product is CSASLIAVSTDTQYF.

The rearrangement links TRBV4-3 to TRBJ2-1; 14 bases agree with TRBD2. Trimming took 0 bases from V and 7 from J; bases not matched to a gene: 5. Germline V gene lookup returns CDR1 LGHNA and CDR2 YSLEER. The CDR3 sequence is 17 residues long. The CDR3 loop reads CASSQDGTSGSSNEQFF. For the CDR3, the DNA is TGCGCCAGCAGCCAAGATGGGACTAGCGGGAGTAGTAATGAGCAGTTCTTC.

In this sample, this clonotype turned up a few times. The CDR3 region is CASSSLAGGPNNEQFF. The CDR3 DNA follows: TGTGCCAGCAGTTCTTTAGCGGGGGGCCCCAACAATGAGCAGTTCTTC. The rearrangement joins TRBV6-5 to TRBJ2-1; the match to TRBD2 covers 10 bases. From germline, CDR1 is MNHEY and CDR2 SVGAGI. The junction had 8 bases not matched to a gene; V was cut back by 4 bases and J by 5 bases. The CDR3 sequence is 16 residues long.

DNA for the CDR3: TGTGCCAGCAGCTCGATTAGCCTGCCCCAGCATTTT. This encodes CASSSISLPQHF. The chain is built from TRBV12-3 or TRBV12-4 and TRBJ1-5; no definite D call. Trimming removed 6 bases at V and 9 bases at J, with 12 bases between. The CDR3 sequence is 12 residues long.

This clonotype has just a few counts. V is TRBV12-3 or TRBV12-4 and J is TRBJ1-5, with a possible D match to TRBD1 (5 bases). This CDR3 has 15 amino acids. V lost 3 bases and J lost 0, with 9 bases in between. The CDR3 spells CASSLGGNSNQPQHF. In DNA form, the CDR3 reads TGTGCCAGCAGTTTGGGGGGGAATAGCAATCAGCCCCAGCATTTT.

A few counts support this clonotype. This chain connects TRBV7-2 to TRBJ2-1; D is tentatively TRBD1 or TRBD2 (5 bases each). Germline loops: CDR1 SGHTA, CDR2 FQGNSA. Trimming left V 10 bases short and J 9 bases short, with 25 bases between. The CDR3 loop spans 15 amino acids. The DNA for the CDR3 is TGTGCCAACCCCTTACGAGGGGCCACTACCGGTGAGCAGTTCTTC. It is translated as CANPLRGATTGEQFF.

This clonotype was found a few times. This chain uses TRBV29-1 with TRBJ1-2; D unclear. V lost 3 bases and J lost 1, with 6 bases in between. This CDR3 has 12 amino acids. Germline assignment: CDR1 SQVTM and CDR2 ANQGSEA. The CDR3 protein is CSVDTSNYGYTF. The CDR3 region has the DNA TGCAGCGTTGACACCAGTAACTATGGCTACACCTTC.

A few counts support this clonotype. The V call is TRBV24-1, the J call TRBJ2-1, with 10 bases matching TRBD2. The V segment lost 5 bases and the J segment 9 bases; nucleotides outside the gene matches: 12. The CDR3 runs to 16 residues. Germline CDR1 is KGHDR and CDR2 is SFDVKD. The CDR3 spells CATSAPIAGGGSEQFF. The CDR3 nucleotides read TGTGCCACCAGTGCCCCCATAGCGGGAGGAGGGAGTGAGCAGTTCTTC.

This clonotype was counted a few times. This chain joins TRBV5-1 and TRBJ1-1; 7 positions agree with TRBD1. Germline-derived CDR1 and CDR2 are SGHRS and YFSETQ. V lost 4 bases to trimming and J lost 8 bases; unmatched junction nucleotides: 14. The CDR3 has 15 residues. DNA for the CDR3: TGCGCCAGCAGCGCTACAGGGGCGGGCGGTCTCGAAGCTTTCTTT. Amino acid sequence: CASSATGAGGLEAFF.

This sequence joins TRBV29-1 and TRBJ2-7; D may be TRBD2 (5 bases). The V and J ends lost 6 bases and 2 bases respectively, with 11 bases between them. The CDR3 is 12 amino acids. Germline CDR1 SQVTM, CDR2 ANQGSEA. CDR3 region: CSVEVSTYEQYF. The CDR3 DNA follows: TGCAGCGTGGAGGTTTCGACCTACGAGCAGTACTTC.

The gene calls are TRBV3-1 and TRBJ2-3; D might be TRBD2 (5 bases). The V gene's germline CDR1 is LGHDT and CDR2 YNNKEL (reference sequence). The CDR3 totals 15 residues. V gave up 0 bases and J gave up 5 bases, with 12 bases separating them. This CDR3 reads CASSQDAADKDTQYF. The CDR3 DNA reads TGTGCCAGCAGCCAAGATGCAGCGGATAAAGATACGCAGTATTTT.

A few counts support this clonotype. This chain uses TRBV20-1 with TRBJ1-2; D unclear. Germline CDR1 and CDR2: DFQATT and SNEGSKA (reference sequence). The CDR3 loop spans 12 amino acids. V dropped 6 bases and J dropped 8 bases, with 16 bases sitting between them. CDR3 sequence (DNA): TGCAGTGCCTTCCTCGCGCGGAAAGGCTACACCTTC. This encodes CSAFLARKGYTF.

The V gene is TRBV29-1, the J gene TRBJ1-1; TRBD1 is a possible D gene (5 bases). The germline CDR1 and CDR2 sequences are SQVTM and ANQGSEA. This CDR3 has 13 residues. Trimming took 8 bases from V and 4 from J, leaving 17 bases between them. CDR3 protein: CSTRLRGVTEAFF. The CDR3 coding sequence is TGCAGCACTAGGTTAAGGGGCGTCACTGAAGCTTTCTTT.

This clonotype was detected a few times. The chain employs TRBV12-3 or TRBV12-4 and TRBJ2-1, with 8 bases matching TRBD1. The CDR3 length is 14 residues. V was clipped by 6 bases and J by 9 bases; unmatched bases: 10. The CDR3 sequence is CASRPTTGDFEQFF. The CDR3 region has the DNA TGTGCCAGCAGACCCACGACAGGGGACTTTGAGCAGTTCTTC.

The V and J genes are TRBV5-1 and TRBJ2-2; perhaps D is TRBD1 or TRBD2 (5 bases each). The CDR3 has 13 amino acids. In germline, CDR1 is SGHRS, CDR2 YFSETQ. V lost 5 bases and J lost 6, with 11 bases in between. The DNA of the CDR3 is TGCGCCAGCAGAGCAGAGGGGTCCGGGGAGCTGTTTTTT. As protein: CASRAEGSGELFF.

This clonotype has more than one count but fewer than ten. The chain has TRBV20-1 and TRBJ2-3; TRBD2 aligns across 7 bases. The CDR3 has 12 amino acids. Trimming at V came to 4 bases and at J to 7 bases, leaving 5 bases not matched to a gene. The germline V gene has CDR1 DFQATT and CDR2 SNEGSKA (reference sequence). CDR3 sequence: CSATPGGNTQYF. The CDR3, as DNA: TGCAGTGCTACCCCCGGGGGGAATACGCAGTATTTT.

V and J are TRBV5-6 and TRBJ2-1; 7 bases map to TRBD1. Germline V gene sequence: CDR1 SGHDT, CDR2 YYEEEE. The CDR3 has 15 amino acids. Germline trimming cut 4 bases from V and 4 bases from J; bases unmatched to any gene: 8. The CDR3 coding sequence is TGTGCCAGCAGCCCGGAACCGGGACAGTACAATGAGCAGTTCTTC. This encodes CASSPEPGQYNEQFF.

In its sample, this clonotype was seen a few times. The CDR3 coding sequence is TGTGCCAGCAGTGAATTCGGGGGGAACACTGAAGCTTTCTTT. Translation gives CASSEFGGNTEAFF. The chain carries TRBV6-1 and TRBJ1-1; tentative D call: TRBD1 (5 bases). The length of the CDR3 is 14 residues. V was shortened by 2 bases and J by 1 base, with 8 bases between the two germline ends. Germline values: CDR1 MNHNS, CDR2 SASEGT.

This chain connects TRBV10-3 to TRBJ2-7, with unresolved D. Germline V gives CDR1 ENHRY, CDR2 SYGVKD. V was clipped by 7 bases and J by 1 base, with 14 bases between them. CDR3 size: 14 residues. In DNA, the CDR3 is TGTGCCATCACCCACAGTGGCGAATCCTACGAGCAGTACTTC. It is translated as CAITHSGESYEQYF.

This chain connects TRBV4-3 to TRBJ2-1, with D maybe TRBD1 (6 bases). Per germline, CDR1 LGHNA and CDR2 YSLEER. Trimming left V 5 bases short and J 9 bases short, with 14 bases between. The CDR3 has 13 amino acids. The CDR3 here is CASSSQGWGEQFF. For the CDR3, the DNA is TGCGCCAGCAGCTCACAGGGCTGGGGTGAGCAGTTCTTC.

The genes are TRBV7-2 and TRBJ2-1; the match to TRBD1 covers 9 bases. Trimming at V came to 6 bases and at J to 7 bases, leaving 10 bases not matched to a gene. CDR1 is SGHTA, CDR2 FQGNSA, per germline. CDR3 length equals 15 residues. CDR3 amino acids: CASSQGQGFHNEQFF. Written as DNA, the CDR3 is TGTGCCAGCAGTCAGGGACAGGGTTTCCATAATGAGCAGTTCTTC.